This T cell receptor (beta chain) was observed in a study of blood T cell repertoires in COVID-19. Study as a whole: The samples span acute and convalescent COVID-19 from the United States, Italy and Spain. The cDNA or gDNA used as material had been derived from T cells, B-cell-depleted T cells, or PBMCs.

The V end was cut by 2 bases, the J end by 7 bases, with 9 bases between. The CDR3 is 12 amino acids. Germline values: CDR1 SGHRS, CDR2 YFSETQ. In the authors' methods: It was from reference gene primer amplification that nucleated cell counts were estimated. TCRdb's copy holds only in-frame clones and misses some; the assay was immunoSEQ multiplex PCR. The DNA was the basis for D and trimming; V, J and clone size are from that table. The sample has roughly 59,000 clones, 70% to 80% seen once. This receptor was identified in an older man with acute or convalescent COVID-19. The sequenced sample consisted of peripheral blood. The chain uses TRBV5-1 and TRBJ1-1; perhaps TRBD1 as D (6 bases). CDR3 sequence (DNA): TGCGCCAGCAGCTTTGACAGGTTTGAAGCTTTCTTT. Its protein product is CASSFDRFEAFF.